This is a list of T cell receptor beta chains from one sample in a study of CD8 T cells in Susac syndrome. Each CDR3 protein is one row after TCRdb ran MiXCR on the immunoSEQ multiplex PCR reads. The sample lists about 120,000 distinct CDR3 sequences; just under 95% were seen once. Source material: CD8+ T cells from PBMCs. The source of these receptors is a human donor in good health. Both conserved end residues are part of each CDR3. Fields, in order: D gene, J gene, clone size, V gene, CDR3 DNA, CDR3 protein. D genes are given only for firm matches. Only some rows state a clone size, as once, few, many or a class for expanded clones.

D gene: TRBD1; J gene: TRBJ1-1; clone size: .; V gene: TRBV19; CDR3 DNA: TGTGCCAGTAGTATAGCCTGGGACAGGGATAACACTGAAGCTTTCTTT; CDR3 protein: CASSIAWDRDNTEAFF
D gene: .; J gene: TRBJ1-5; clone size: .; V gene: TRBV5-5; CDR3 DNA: TGTGCCAGCAGCTTGGGGGGACAAATCATGCCCCAGCATTTT; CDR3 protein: CASSLGGQIMPQHF
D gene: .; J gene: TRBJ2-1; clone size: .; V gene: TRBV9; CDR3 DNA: TGTGCCAGCAGCGTACGGGTTGCGACCGCTAGCTCCTACAATGAGCAGTTCTTC; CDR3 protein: CASSVRVATASSYNEQFF
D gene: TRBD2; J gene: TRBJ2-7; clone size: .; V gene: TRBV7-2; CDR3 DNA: TGTGCCAGCAGCCTCCCTAGCGGCCTAAAAGAGCAGTACTTC; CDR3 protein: CASSLPSGLKEQYF
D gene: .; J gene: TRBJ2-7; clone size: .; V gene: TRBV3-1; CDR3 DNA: TGTGCCAGCAGCCAAGCACACGAGCCCTCCTACGAGCAGTACTTC; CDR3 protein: CASSQAHEPSYEQYF
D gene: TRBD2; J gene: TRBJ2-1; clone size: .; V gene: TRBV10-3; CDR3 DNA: TGTGCCATCACCCGACTAGCGGGGTTCATAGGAAATGAGCAGTTCTTC; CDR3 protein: CAITRLAGFIGNEQFF
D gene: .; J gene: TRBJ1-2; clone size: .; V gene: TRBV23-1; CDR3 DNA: TGCGCCAGCAGTCCGAACGCAGGGTCTCGCGGCTACACCTTC; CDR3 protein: CASSPNAGSRGYTF
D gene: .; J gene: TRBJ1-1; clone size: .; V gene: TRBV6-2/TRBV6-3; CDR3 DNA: TGTGCCAGCAGTTACGGCCGGATACCGATGAACACTGAAGCTTTCTTT; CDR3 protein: CASSYGRIPMNTEAFF
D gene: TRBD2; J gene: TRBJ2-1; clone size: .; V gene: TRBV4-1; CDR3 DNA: TGCGCCAGCAGCCACTCAAGCGGGACTAGCGGGAGCCATGAGCAGTTCTTC; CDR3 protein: CASSHSSGTSGSHEQFF
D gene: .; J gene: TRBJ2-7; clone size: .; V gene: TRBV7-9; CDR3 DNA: TGTGCCAGCAGCCGCGGGTCTACCTACGAGCAGTACTTC; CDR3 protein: CASSRGSTYEQYF
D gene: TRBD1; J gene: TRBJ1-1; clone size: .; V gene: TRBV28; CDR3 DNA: TGTGCCAGCAGTTCCTCCCACAGGGGGCCCTTCGCTTTCTTT; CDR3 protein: CASSSSHRGPFAFF
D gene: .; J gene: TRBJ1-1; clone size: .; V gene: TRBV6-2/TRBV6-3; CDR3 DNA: TGTGCCAGCAGTTACTGGACAGCGTCTCCTGAAGCTTTCTTT; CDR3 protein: CASSYWTASPEAFF
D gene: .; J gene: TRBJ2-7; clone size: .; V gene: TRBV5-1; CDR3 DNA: TGCGCCAGCCGCATCGGACCCGGGGACTACGAGCAGTACTTC; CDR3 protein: CASRIGPGDYEQYF
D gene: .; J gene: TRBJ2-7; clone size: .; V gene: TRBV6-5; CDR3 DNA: TGTGCCAGCACCACGGGGTCCTACGAGCAGTACTTC; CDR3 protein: CASTTGSYEQYF
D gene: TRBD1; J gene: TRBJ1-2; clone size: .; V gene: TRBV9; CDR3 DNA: TGTGCCAGCAGCGTAGATGTACCGGGACAGAGAGTGTCGCGTGGAGGCTACACCTTC; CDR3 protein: CASSVDVPGQRVSRGGYTF
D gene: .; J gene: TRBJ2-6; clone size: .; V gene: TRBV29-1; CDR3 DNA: TGCAGCGTTCAGTTATCCGGGGCCAACGTCCTGACTTTC; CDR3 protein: CSVQLSGANVLTF
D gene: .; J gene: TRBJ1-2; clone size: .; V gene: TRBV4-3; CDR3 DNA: TGCGCCAGCAGCCAAGAGCCTGGAAGAGGCTACACCTTC; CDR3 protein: CASSQEPGRGYTF
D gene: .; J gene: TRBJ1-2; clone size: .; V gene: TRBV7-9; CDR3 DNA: TGTGCCAGCAGCGTTGGGACCGCGTATGGCTACACCTTC; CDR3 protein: CASSVGTAYGYTF
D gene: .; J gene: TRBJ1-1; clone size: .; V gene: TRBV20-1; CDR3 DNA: TGCAGTGCTATGAGAGGGAGGAACACTGAAGCTTTCTTT; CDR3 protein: CSAMRGRNTEAFF
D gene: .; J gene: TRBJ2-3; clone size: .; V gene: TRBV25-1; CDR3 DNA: TGTGCCAGCAGTGAAGATTCCCTAGCGCCGGATACGCAGTATTTT; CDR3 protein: CASSEDSLAPDTQYF
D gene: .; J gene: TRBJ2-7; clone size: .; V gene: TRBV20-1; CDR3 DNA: TGCAGTGCCCTCGAGGACGGAGGCCTCCCCTACGAGCAGTACTTC; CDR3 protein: CSALEDGGLPYEQYF
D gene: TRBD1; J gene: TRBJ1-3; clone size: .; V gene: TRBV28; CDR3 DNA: TGTGCCAGCAGGGATGACAGGGCCAACACCATATATTTT; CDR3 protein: CASRDDRANTIYF
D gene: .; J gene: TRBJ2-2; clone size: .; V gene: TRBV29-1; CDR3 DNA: TGCAGCGTGCGGACGACCGGGGAGCTGTTTTTT; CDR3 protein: CSVRTTGELFF
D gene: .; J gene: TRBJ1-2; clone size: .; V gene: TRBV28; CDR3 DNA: TGTGCCAGCAGTTTTGTCAGTACGATCGGCTACACCTTC; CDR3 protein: CASSFVSTIGYTF
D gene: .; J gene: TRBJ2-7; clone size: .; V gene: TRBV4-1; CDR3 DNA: TGCGCCAGCAGCCCCGAGGGGCCGTACGAGCAGTACTTC; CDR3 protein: CASSPEGPYEQYF
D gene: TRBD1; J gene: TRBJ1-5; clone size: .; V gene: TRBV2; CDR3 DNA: TGTGCCAGCAGTCTGGACAGGGGGGTAAGGCAGCCCCAGCATTTT; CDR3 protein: CASSLDRGVRQPQHF
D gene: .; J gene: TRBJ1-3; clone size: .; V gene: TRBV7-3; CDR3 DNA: TGTGCCAGCAGCCGGGATTTAGTCCCTGGAAACACCATATATTTT; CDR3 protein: CASSRDLVPGNTIYF
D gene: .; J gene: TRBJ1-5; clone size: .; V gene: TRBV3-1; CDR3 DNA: TGTGCCAGCAGCCAAGCCCAGGGTGGTCCAGCCCAGCATTTT; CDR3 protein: CASSQAQGGPAQHF
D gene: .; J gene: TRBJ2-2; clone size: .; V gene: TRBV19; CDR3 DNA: TGTGCCAGTAGCCAGGGGTCGAACACCGGGGAGCTGTTTTTT; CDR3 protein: CASSQGSNTGELFF
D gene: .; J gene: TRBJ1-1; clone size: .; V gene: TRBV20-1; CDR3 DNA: TGCAGTGCTAGAGATTTGGGTACGAACACTGAAGCTTTCTTT; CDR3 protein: CSARDLGTNTEAFF
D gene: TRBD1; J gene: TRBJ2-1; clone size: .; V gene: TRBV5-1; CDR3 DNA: TGCGCCAGCAGCTTTTTACTGGGACAGGGTGAGTCCTGGAAATACAATGAGCAGTTCTTC; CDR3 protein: CASSFLLGQGESWKYNEQFF
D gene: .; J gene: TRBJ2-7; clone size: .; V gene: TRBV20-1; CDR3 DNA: TGCAGTGCTGAGGGGGGTCGGGACATTGGGGCCAACGAGCAGTACTTC; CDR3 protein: CSAEGGRDIGANEQYF
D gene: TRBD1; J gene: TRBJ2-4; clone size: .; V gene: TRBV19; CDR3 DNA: TGTGCCAGTAGTATAGATGGACAGGAGCCAAACATTCAGTACTTC; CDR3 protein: CASSIDGQEPNIQYF
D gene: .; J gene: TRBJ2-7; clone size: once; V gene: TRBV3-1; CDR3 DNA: TGTGCCAGCAGCCAAGCCTCAGGGGGGGAGCAGTACTTC; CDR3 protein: CASSQASGGEQYF
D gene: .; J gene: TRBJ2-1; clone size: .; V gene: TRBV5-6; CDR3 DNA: TGTGCCAGCAGATCTCGAGCCCCAGCCTACAATGAGCAGTTCTTC; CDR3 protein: CASRSRAPAYNEQFF
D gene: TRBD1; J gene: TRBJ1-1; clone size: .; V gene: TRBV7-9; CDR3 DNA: TGTGCCAGCAGCTTAGGAGTCAGACAGGGAGACACTGAAGCTTTCTTT; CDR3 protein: CASSLGVRQGDTEAFF
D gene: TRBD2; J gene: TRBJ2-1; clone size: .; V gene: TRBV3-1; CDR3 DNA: TGTGCCAGCAGCCCCTCCTCCGCTAGCGGGAGGAGTGAGCAGTTCTTC; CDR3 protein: CASSPSSASGRSEQFF
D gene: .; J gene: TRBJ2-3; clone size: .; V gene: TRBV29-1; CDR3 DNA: TGCAGCGTTGTTCTTGTAGGTACTAGCACAGATACGCAGTATTTT; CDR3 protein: CSVVLVGTSTDTQYF
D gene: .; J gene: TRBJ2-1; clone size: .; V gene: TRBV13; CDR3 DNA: TGTGCCAGCAGCTTGGATCAGGGGTACGACAATGAGCAGTTCTTC; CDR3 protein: CASSLDQGYDNEQFF
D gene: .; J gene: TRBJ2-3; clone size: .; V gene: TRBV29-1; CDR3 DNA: TGCAGCGCCTTCGGGAGAGGGGGCACAGATACGCAGTATTTT; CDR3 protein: CSAFGRGGTDTQYF
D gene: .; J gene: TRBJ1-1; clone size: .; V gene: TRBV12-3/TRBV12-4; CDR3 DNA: TGTGCCAGCACAATCGCCGGTCGAGACACTGAAGCTTTCTTT; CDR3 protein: CASTIAGRDTEAFF
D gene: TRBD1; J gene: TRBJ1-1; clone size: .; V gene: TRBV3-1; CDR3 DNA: TGTGCGACTCACGGGACAGGGATGACTGAAGCTTTCTTT; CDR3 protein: CATHGTGMTEAFF
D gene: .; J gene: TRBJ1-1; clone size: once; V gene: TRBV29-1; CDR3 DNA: TGCAGCGTTGATAAGGGACCAGCGAACACTGAAGCTTTCTTT; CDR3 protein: CSVDKGPANTEAFF
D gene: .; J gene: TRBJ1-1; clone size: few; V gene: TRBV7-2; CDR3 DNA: TGTGCCAGCAGCTTACGACCTACTGAAGCTTTCTTT; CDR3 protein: CASSLRPTEAFF
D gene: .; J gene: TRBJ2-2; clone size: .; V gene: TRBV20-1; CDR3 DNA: TGCAGTGCCCCCGGGCCCCTCGGGGAGCTGTTTTTT; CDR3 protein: CSAPGPLGELFF